This TCR beta chain was retrieved from a study of beta chain features in type 1 diabetes. The overall study: Patients did not differ from healthy donors in age, gender or cell yield. Study-wide results and limits: Significant though moderate, a shortening of TCRB CDR3s appeared in all four CD4+ subsets of Type 1 diabetes patients.

In all sorted populations, purity surpassed 95%. Sequenced material consisted of expressed TCRB transcripts (all of the isolated RNA was reverse transcribed). Assay used: immunoSEQ multiplex PCR; TCRdb lists only in-frame clones, some missing. Among about 290,000 clones listed, approximately 8.1% were seen once. Germline-derived CDR1 and CDR2 are SGHRS and YFSETQ. The length of the CDR3 is 15 residues. V lost 0 bases to trimming and J lost 5 bases, with 14 bases between them. In its sample, this clone was seen a few times. Antigen: not known. The TCR was taken from a woman aged 18 to 35 in good health. Specimen: central memory CD4+ T cells from blood. The V gene is TRBV5-1, the J gene TRBJ2-5; TRBD1 is a possible D gene (6 bases). The CDR3 loop reads CASSLGHGQMETQYF. Written as DNA, the CDR3 is TGCGCCAGCAGCTTGGGCCACGGACAGATGGAGACCCAGTACTTC.